This T cell receptor beta chain was documented in a study of blood T cell repertoires in COVID-19. Produced via immunoSEQ multiplex PCR; TCRdb's table is partial and in-frame only. The sample lists hundreds of thousands of clones, around 84% occurring once. This CDR3 is 15 amino acids long. Germline V lookup: CDR1 KGHSY, CDR2 FQNENV. V lost 3 bases and J lost 7, with 18 bases in between. This clone was seen a single time. This TCR was recovered from a man in his forties who had recovered from COVID-19. Sequencing was performed on PBMCs or T cells enriched from blood (not recorded which). V is TRBV16 and J is TRBJ1-2; D might be TRBD1 (6 bases). This chain's CDR3 is CASSHAWAGDGGYTF. CDR3 nucleotides: TGTGCCAGCAGCCACGCTTGGGCAGGGGACGGTGGCTACACCTTC.